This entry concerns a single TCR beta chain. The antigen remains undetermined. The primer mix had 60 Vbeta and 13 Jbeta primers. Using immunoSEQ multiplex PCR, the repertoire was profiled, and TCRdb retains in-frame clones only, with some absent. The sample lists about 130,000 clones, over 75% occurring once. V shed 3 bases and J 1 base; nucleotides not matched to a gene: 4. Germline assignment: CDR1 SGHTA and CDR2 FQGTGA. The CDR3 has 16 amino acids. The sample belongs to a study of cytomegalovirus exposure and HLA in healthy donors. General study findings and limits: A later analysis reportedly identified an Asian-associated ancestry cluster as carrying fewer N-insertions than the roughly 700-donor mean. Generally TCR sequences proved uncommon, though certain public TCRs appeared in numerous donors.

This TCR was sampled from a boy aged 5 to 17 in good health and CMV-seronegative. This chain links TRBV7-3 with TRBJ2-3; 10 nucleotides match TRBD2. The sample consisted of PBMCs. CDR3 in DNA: TGTGCCAGCAGCTTCTCGGGGACTAGCGGCACAGATACGCAGTATTTT. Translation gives CASSFSGTSGTDTQYF. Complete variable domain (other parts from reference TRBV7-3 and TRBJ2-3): GAGVSQTPSNKVTEKGKYVELRCDPISGHTALYWYRQSLGQGPEFLIYFQGTGAADDSGLPNDRFFAVRPEGSVSTLKIQRTERGDSAVYLCASSFSGTSGTDTQYFGPGTRLTVL.